These 13 T cell receptor beta chains share one sample of origin, sequenced in a study of T cell responses to AZD1222 COVID-19 vaccine. Profiling relied on immunoSEQ multiplex PCR, and the TCRdb table lists in-frame clones only, not all of them. The table lists approximately 100,000 clones, about 85% of them singletons. Sequencing used peripheral blood, obtained 28 days after the second AZD1222 dose. These receptors were collected from an adult who received the AZD1222 COVID-19 vaccine.

V and J are TRBV10-3 and TRBJ2-1; tentative D call: TRBD2 (5 bases). The length of the CDR3 is 13 residues. CDR1 is ENHRY, CDR2 SYGVKD, per germline. Trimming took off 4 bases at V and 9 bases at J, with 13 bases between the two ends. CDR3 protein: CAISVRVDSEQFF. The CDR3 DNA sequence: TGTGCCATCAGTGTGAGGGTAGATAGTGAGCAGTTCTTC.

The chain is built from TRBV10-3 and TRBJ1-1; D unclear. The germline V and J ends were trimmed by 0 bases and 1 base, with 6 bases remaining between them. Germline-derived CDR1 and CDR2 are ENHRY and SYGVKD. There are 14 residues in the CDR3. CDR3 nucleotide sequence: TGTGCCATCAGTGAGTCTCCAAGGAACACTGAAGCTTTCTTT. Residues: CAISESPRNTEAFF.

The chain links TRBV18 to TRBJ2-5; 10 nucleotides align to TRBD2. The germline V gene has CDR1 KGHSH and CDR2 LQKENI. V trimming: 1 base; J trimming: 5 bases; junction bases outside the gene matches: 10. CDR3 length: 17 residues. The CDR3 DNA is TGTGCCAGCTCACCACAAACTAGCGGGACGGTTATGGAGACCCAGTACTTC. This encodes CASSPQTSGTVMETQYF.

The table lists this clone with a count of one. The rearrangement uses TRBV29-1 and TRBJ2-7; 9 bases agree with TRBD1. With V trimmed by 6 bases and J by 3 bases, 6 bases remained unmatched. In germline, CDR1 is SQVTM, CDR2 ANQGSEA. This CDR3 contains 13 residues. CDR3 region: CSVDPGQGYEQYF. Here the CDR3 DNA reads TGCAGCGTAGACCCGGGACAGGGCTACGAGCAGTACTTC.

The genes are TRBV5-4 and TRBJ2-7; 10 nucleotides agree with TRBD2. V shed 0 bases and J 5 bases; nucleotides not matched to a gene: 8. Germline CDR1 and CDR2: SGHNT and YYREEE (reference sequence). This CDR3 comprises 16 residues. The CDR3 is CASSLEASGRVHEQYF. CDR3 sequence (DNA): TGTGCCAGCAGCTTGGAGGCTAGCGGGAGAGTCCACGAGCAGTACTTC.

This clone was counted between two and nine times. This sequence joins TRBV7-2 and TRBJ1-5; perhaps TRBD1 as D (5 bases). V was pared by 6 bases and J by 3 bases, with 9 bases between. This CDR3 comprises 13 residues. Germline V gene lookup returns CDR1 SGHTA and CDR2 FQGNSA. The CDR3 reads CASSPDNNQPQHF. The CDR3 nucleotides are TGTGCCAGCAGTCCGGACAACAATCAGCCCCAGCATTTT.

This rearrangement joins TRBV25-1 to TRBJ2-2; D is uncertain. Between the trimmed V and J ends, which lost 6 bases and 6 bases, there was a span of 11 bases. The germline V gene encodes CDR1 MGHDK and CDR2 SYGVNS. CDR3 size: 13 residues. This CDR3 reads CASSKPPAGELFF. DNA of the CDR3: TGTGCCAGCAGCAAACCACCCGCCGGGGAGCTGTTTTTT.

The V and J genes are TRBV9 and TRBJ2-4, with a possible D match to TRBD2 (6 bases). The V gene's germline CDR1 is SGDLS and CDR2 YYNGEE. Trimming took off 0 bases at V and 4 bases at J, with 11 bases between the two ends. The CDR3 covers 15 residues. CDR3 sequence: CASSVAGSPKNIQYF. The CDR3 DNA reads TGTGCCAGCAGCGTAGCCGGGAGCCCAAAAAACATTCAGTACTTC. The full variable domain, its missing parts supplied by reference TRBV9 and TRBJ2-4, is DSGVTQTPKHLITATGQRVTLRCSPRSGDLSVYWYQQSLDQGLQFLIQYYNGEERAKGNILERFSAQQFPDLHSELNLSSLELGDSALYFCASSVAGSPKNIQYFGAGTRLSVL.

J is TRBJ2-3 and V is TRBV25-1; D not certain. Looked up from germline, CDR1 is MGHDK and CDR2 is SYGVNS. The length of the CDR3 is 15 residues. V lost 1 base and J lost 5, with 13 bases in between. Here the CDR3 reads CASSESIVVGDTQYF. CDR3 in DNA: TGTGCCAGCAGTGAATCAATAGTAGTTGGAGATACGCAGTATTTT.

The chain joins TRBV27 to TRBJ2-1, with TRBD2 as a possible D gene (6 bases). Trimming shortened V by 0 bases and J by 2 bases, and 14 bases separated the two germline ends. The CDR3 is 17 residues long. Germline V gene lookup returns CDR1 MNHEY and CDR2 SMNVEV (reference sequence). In nucleotides, the CDR3 is TGTGCCAGCAGTTTATCGAAGCGGGTGGGGGCCTACAATGAGCAGTTCTTC. Residues: CASSLSKRVGAYNEQFF.

The J gene is TRBJ1-3, the V gene TRBV11-2; tentatively, D is TRBD1 (5 bases). The V end lost 1 base, the J end lost 5 bases, and 12 bases lay between the germline ends. This CDR3 has 15 amino acids. CDR1 is SGHAT, CDR2 FQNNGV, per germline. The CDR3: CASSLAASGRNTIYF. The CDR3 DNA reads as TGTGCCAGCAGCTTAGCAGCGTCAGGGAGAAACACCATATATTTT.

This CDR3 is CASTRRDEQFF. Here the CDR3 DNA reads TGTGCCAGTACCCGGCGGGATGAGCAGTTCTTC. V and J are TRBV19 and TRBJ2-1; maybe TRBD2 (5 bases). The germline V gene has CDR1 LNHDA and CDR2 SQIVND (reference sequence). Trimming stripped 7 bases from V and 8 bases from J, with 9 bases between. The CDR3 totals 11 residues.

The rearrangement joins TRBV3-1 (or the pseudogene TRBV3-2) to TRBJ1-1, with TRBD1 matching over 7 bases. There are 17 residues in the CDR3. V lost 6 bases, J lost 1 base, and 14 bases stayed unmatched. From germline, CDR1 is LGHDT and CDR2 YNNKEL (reference sequence). The DNA of the CDR3 is TGTGCCAGCAGTCCTCGGTTCTGGACAGGTGAGAACACTGAAGCTTTCTTT. This sequence encodes CASSPRFWTGENTEAFF.